The clone carrying this T cell receptor (beta chain) has a handful of counts. Its antigen remains unidentified. From the reads, TCRdb called clonotypes with MiXCR, one entry per CDR3 protein. The table records roughly 14,000 distinct CDR3 sequences, 20% to 25% of them present only once. This sample is part of a study of liver allograft versus peripheral blood T cells. Background on the study: Comparing T cell receptor repertoires in transplanted livers with those in recipients' peripheral blood was part of the design. Points from the study as a whole: Within liver allografts, T cell receptor repertoires were reportedly different from those in peripheral blood.

Germline lookup yields CDR1 SGHTA and CDR2 FQGTGA. The germline V and J ends were trimmed by 2 bases and 0 bases, with 7 bases remaining between them. The CDR3 covers 15 residues. The chain links TRBV7-3 to TRBJ2-2; TRBD2 is a possible D gene (5 bases). This sequence originates from a human patient who had a liver transplant. Some T cells may arise from the graft donor. CDR3 amino acids: CASSLLASNTGELFF. The DNA of the CDR3 is TGTGCCAGCAGCTTACTAGCCTCGAACACCGGGGAGCTGTTTTTT.